Below are 9 T cell receptor beta chains sequenced from a single sample in a study of T cell responses to AZD1222 COVID-19 vaccine. The method was immunoSEQ multiplex PCR; TCRdb's version includes in-frame clones alone and lacks a portion of them. Of 110,000 to 150,000 clones detected, over 80% appear once; the ten largest clones hold roughly 3.3%. The sequenced sample was peripheral blood, obtained 28 days after the second AZD1222 dose. These receptors originate from an adult who received the AZD1222 COVID-19 vaccine.

This chain uses TRBV4-3 with TRBJ1-2, with 10 bases fitting TRBD1. This CDR3 region has 15 residues. The germline CDR1 and CDR2 sequences are LGHNA and YSLEER. Losses at the gene ends were 1 base for V and 7 bases for J; bases not matched to a gene: 6. CDR3 nucleotide sequence: TGCGCCAGCAGCCAAGGACAGGGGGCAGTAACTGGCTACACCTTC. This translates into CASSQGQGAVTGYTF.

V usage is TRBV5-4 and J usage is TRBJ2-5; 7 bases fit TRBD2. The germline CDR1 and CDR2 sequences are SGHNT and YYREEE (reference sequence). V trimming: 6 bases; J trimming: 1 base; junction bases outside the gene matches: 3. The CDR3 extends over 13 amino acids. CDR3 amino acids: CASTSGAQETQYF. The CDR3, as DNA: TGTGCCAGCACAAGCGGGGCCCAAGAGACCCAGTACTTC.

This sequence joins TRBV21-1 and TRBJ2-7. TRBV21-1 is classified as a pseudogene. There are 16 residues in the CDR3. CDR3 sequence (DNA): TGTGCCAGCAGCAAAGCGACGGGGGCGATTTCGGGCGAGCAGTACTTC. Protein: CASSKATGAISGEQYF.

As DNA, the CDR3 is TGCGCCAGCTGGGACGGCTCTGGAAACACCATATATTTT. Translating it yields CASWDGSGNTIYF. The chain links TRBV10-1 to TRBJ1-3, with TRBD1 as a possible D gene (5 bases). V was pared by 8 bases and J by 0 bases, with 8 bases between. Germline loops: CDR1 WNHNN, CDR2 SYGVQD (reference sequence). The CDR3 covers 13 residues.

The V call is TRBV11-2, the J call TRBJ1-2, with D uncertain. V was cut by 2 bases and J by 8 bases, with 9 bases left in between. Germline V gene lookup returns CDR1 SGHAT and CDR2 FQNNGV. CDR3 length: 12 residues. The CDR3 protein is CASSLPKKGYTF. The CDR3 region has the DNA TGTGCCAGCAGCTTACCAAAGAAGGGCTACACCTTC.

This sequence joins TRBV19 and TRBJ1-5; no clear D gene. In germline, CDR1 is LNHDA, CDR2 SQIVND (reference sequence). Trimming took off 5 bases at V and 0 bases at J, with 17 bases between the two ends. This CDR3 is built from 17 residues. CDR3 sequence: CASSLGSPAYSNQPQHF. The DNA of the CDR3 is TGTGCCAGTAGTCTCGGCAGTCCGGCCTATAGCAATCAGCCCCAGCATTTT.

The chain has TRBV9 and TRBJ1-5; D ambiguous. V gave up 4 bases and J gave up 2 bases, with 16 bases separating them. The germline V gene has CDR1 SGDLS and CDR2 YYNGEE. The CDR3 covers 16 residues. DNA for the CDR3: TGTGCCAGCAGCCCCGGCTGGGAACTGGGCAATCAGCCCCAGCATTTT. Encoded protein: CASSPGWELGNQPQHF. The full variable domain, completed using reference TRBV9 and TRBJ1-5, is DSGVTQTPKHLITATGQRVTLRCSPRSGDLSVYWYQQSLDQGLQFLIQYYNGEERAKGNILERFSAQQFPDLHSELNLSSLELGDSALYFCASSPGWELGNQPQHFGDGTRLSIL.

The gene calls are TRBV5-4 and TRBJ2-2; D perhaps matches TRBD1 (6 bases). Germline V lookup: CDR1 SGHNT, CDR2 YYREEE (reference sequence). The germline V and J ends were trimmed by 5 bases and 6 bases, with 11 bases remaining between them. This CDR3 comprises 13 residues. The DNA of the CDR3 is TGTGCCAGCAGGAAGGCAGGGGCCGGGGAGCTGTTTTTT. It yields the protein CASRKAGAGELFF.

J is TRBJ2-3 and V is TRBV28; D could derive from TRBD1 or TRBD2 (5 bases each). The V end lost 6 bases, the J end lost 2 bases, and 15 bases lay between the germline ends. CDR1 MDHEN and CDR2 SYDVKM come from the germline V gene. CDR3 length equals 15 residues. The DNA of the CDR3 is TGTGCCAGCAGCTTGCCCTGGGGGACCACAGATACGCAGTATTTT. Protein product: CASSLPWGTTDTQYF. Variable domain in full (rest from reference TRBV28 and TRBJ2-3): DVKVTQSSRYLVKRTGEKVFLECVQDMDHENMFWYRQDPGLGLRLIYFSYDVKMKEKGDIPEGYSVSREKKERFSLILESASTNQTSMYLCASSLPWGTTDTQYFGPGTRLTVL.